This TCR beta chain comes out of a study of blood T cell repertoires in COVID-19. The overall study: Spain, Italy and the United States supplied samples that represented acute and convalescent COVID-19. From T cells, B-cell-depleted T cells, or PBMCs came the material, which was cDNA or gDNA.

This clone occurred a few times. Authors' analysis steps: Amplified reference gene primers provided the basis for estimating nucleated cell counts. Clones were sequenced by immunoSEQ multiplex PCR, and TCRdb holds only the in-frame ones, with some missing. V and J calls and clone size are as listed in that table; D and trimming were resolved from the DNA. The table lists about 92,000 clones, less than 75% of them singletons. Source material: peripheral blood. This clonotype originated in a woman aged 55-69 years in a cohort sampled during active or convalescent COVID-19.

CDR3 residues: CASSQDTGAPNYGYTF. The CDR3 DNA is TGCGCCAGCAGCCAAGATACAGGGGCCCCTAACTATGGCTACACCTTC. The chain joins TRBV4-3 to TRBJ1-2; 7 nucleotides align to TRBD1. CDR3 length: 16 residues. With V trimmed by 0 bases and J by 0 bases, 4 bases remained unmatched. CDR1 and CDR2 (germline): LGHNA, YSLEER.